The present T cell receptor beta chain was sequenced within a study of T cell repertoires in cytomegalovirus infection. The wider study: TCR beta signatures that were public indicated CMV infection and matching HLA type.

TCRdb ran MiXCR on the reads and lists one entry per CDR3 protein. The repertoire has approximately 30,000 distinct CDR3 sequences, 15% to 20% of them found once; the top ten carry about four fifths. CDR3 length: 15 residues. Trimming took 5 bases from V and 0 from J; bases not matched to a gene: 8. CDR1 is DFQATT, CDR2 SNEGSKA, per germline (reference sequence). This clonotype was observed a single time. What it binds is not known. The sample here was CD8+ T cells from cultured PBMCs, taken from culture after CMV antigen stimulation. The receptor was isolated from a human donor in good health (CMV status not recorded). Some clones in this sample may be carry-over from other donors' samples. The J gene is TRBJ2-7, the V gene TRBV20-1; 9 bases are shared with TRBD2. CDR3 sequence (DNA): TGCAGTGCTTATGGACTAGCGACCAGCTCCTACGAGCAGTACTTC. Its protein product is CSAYGLATSSYEQYF.